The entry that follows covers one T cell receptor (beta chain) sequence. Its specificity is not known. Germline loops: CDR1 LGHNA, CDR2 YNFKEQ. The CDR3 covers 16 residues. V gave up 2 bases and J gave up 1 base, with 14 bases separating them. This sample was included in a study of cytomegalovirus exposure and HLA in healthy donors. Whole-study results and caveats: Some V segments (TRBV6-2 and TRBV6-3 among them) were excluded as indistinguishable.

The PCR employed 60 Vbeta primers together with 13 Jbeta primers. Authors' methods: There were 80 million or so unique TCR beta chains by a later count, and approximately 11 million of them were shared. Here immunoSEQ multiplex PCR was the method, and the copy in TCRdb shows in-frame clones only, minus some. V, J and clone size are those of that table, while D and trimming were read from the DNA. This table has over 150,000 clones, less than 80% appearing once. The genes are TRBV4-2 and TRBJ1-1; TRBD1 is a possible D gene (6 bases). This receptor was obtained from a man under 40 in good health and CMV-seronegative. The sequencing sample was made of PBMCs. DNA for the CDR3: TGTGCCAGCAGCCAAAGTTACCGGACAGAGAACACTGAAGCTTTCTTT. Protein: CASSQSYRTENTEAFF.